What follows are 8 T cell receptor beta chains derived from one specimen sequenced in a study of PD-L1 blockade in urothelial cancer. Time point described: pretreatment peripheral blood. Sequencing was performed with immunoSEQ multiplex PCR; in TCRdb, only in-frame clones are kept and a portion is missing. This sample yields 70,000 to 95,000 clones, of which about 83% are seen a single time; around 1.9% belongs to the top ten. Sequencing was performed on PBMCs, taken around atezolizumab (anti-PD-L1) treatment. The receptor source for this set is a man aged 55 to 70 with urothelial cancer.

V and J are TRBV7-2 and TRBJ1-2, with a tentative D call TRBD1 (6 bases). CDR1 and CDR2 (germline): SGHTA, FQGNSA. The germline V and J ends were trimmed by 7 bases and 4 bases, with 19 bases remaining between them. This CDR3 has 15 amino acids. The CDR3: CASTQASGALYGYTF. The CDR3 DNA sequence: TGTGCCAGCACCCAGGCGTCAGGGGCCCTCTATGGCTACACCTTC.

The V call is TRBV18, the J call TRBJ1-4; D is unresolved. This CDR3 is 14 amino acids long. CDR1 KGHSH and CDR2 LQKENI come from the germline V gene. V lost 4 bases and J lost 0, with 6 bases in between. For the CDR3, the DNA is TGTGCCAGCTCACGCTCGGCAACTAATGAAAAACTGTTTTTT. Protein sequence: CASSRSATNEKLFF.

Concerning this clone: At the DNA level, this CDR3 is encoded by other sequences in the same sample as well. V and J are TRBV6-6 and TRBJ1-2; 8 bases agree with TRBD1. Germline CDR1 and CDR2: MNHNY and SVGAGI (reference sequence). The V and J ends lost 0 bases and 4 bases, in that order; junction bases with no gene match: 7. This CDR3 has 16 amino acids. The CDR3: CASSYSGDRGVYGYTF. CDR3 coding DNA: TGTGCCAGCAGTTACTCGGGCGACAGGGGCGTCTATGGCTACACCTTC.

As DNA, the CDR3 is TGCGCCAGCAGCTCAGGACAGCTAGGGGCAACTAATGAAAAACTGTTTTTT. The encoded protein is CASSSGQLGATNEKLFF. The V gene is TRBV5-1, the J gene TRBJ1-4; D is possibly TRBD1 (6 bases). The V gene's germline CDR1 is SGHRS and CDR2 YFSETQ. Trimming removed 3 bases at V and 0 bases at J, with 15 bases between. The CDR3 spans 17 residues.

This chain uses TRBV4-2 with TRBJ2-7; perhaps TRBD1 as D (10 bases). This CDR3 has 15 amino acids. Germline CDR1 and CDR2: LGHNA and YNFKEQ. V gave up 3 bases and J gave up 6 bases, with 18 bases separating them. The CDR3 nucleotides are TGTGCCAGCAGCCACCCTAGCGGGGACAGGGGCGAGCAGTACTTC. Protein sequence: CASSHPSGDRGEQYF.

A single count supports this clone. This chain connects TRBV18 to TRBJ1-5; 7 nucleotides align to TRBD1. The CDR3 extends over 17 amino acids. V shed 5 bases and J 0 bases; nucleotides not matched to a gene: 10. Germline-derived CDR1 and CDR2 are KGHSH and LQKENI. Here the CDR3 DNA reads TGTGCCAGCTCAGCATTCCCACAGGGGTCTAGCAATCAGCCCCAGCATTTT. This translates into CASSAFPQGSSNQPQHF.

The chain has TRBV5-6 and TRBJ1-1; perhaps TRBD1 as D (6 bases). The CDR3 is 18 residues long. V was trimmed by 4 bases and J by 4 bases, leaving 26 bases between them. CDR1 and CDR2 (germline): SGHDT, YYEEEE. CDR3: CASSVWSDRRQRSTEAFF. The DNA of the CDR3 is TGTGCCAGCAGCGTGTGGAGTGACAGGCGACAAAGGAGCACTGAAGCTTTCTTT.

This clone was detected a few times. This sequence joins TRBV5-1 and TRBJ1-1; D is unclear. CDR3 length: 12 amino acids. Germline loops: CDR1 SGHRS, CDR2 YFSETQ. Trimming pared 5 bases from V and 11 bases from J, leaving 16 bases between. CDR3 bases: TGCGCCAGCAGTGTTGAGGGAATTCAGGCTTTCTTT. Translating gives CASSVEGIQAFF. Full variable domain (outside the CDR3, taken from reference TRBV5-1 and TRBJ1-1): KAGVTQTPRYLIKTRGQQVTLSCSPISGHRSVSWYQQTPGQGLQFLFEYFSETQRNKGNFPGRFSGRQFSNSRSEMNVSTLELGDSALYLCASSVEGIQAFFGQGTRLTVV.